A selection of T cell receptor beta chains follows, all from one sample in a study of T cell changes during pregnancy in multiple sclerosis. Using immunoSEQ multiplex PCR, the repertoire was profiled, and TCRdb retains in-frame clones only, with some absent. The sample holds roughly 64,000 clones, more than 90% seen once. The specimen comprised peripheral blood, sampled in the second trimester of pregnancy. The receptors here all came from a female donor with multiple sclerosis, enrolled in a pregnancy study. CDR3s include the opening cysteine and the closing phenylalanine or tryptophan. The D gene is left open where the match is weak. The listing skips clone size in some rows; elsewhere it reads once, few, many or a size class.

len: 18; j_gene: TRBJ2-1; d_gene: TRBD2; v_gene: TRBV10-1; abundance: once; CDR3aa: CASSQYPFPGRGDNEQFF; CDR3nt: TGCGCCAGCAGCCAATACCCCTTCCCGGGACGGGGGGACAATGAGCAGTTCTTC
len: 14; j_gene: TRBJ2-5; d_gene: .; v_gene: TRBV2; abundance: few; CDR3aa: CASSELRDGETQYF; CDR3nt: TGTGCCAGCAGTGAACTTAGAGATGGAGAGACCCAGTACTTC
len: 14; j_gene: TRBJ2-7; d_gene: TRBD2; v_gene: TRBV5-1; abundance: once; CDR3aa: CASSLLAGAYEQYF; CDR3nt: TGCGCCAGCAGCTTACTAGCGGGAGCCTACGAGCAGTACTTC
len: 16; j_gene: TRBJ1-5; d_gene: .; v_gene: TRBV27; abundance: .; CDR3aa: CASSSEAGVLSQPQHF; CDR3nt: TGTGCCAGCAGTTCAGAAGCAGGGGTTCTTTCTCAGCCCCAGCATTTT
len: 16; j_gene: TRBJ2-1; d_gene: TRBD1; v_gene: TRBV4-2; abundance: .; CDR3aa: CASSLAGRTGVNEQFF; CDR3nt: TGTGCCAGCAGCCTCGCTGGACGGACAGGAGTTAATGAGCAGTTCTTC
len: 13; j_gene: TRBJ1-1; d_gene: .; v_gene: TRBV18; abundance: .; CDR3aa: CASSHDSKIEAFF; CDR3nt: TGTGCCAGCTCACACGACAGCAAAATTGAAGCTTTCTTT
len: 12; j_gene: TRBJ2-5; d_gene: .; v_gene: TRBV18; abundance: .; CDR3aa: CASSPAGETQYF; CDR3nt: TGTGCCAGCTCACCAGCAGGAGAGACCCAGTACTTC
len: 20; j_gene: TRBJ2-2; d_gene: TRBD2; v_gene: TRBV4-3; abundance: .; CDR3aa: CASSQEELAGGPSLAGELFF; CDR3nt: TGCGCCAGCAGCCAAGAGGAGTTAGCGGGAGGGCCATCGTTGGCCGGGGAGCTGTTTTTT
len: 19; j_gene: TRBJ2-6; d_gene: .; v_gene: TRBV9; abundance: .; CDR3aa: CASSVATLMGQAGANVLTF; CDR3nt: TGTGCCAGCAGCGTAGCTACTCTGATGGGCCAGGCTGGGGCCAACGTCCTGACTTTC
len: 15; j_gene: TRBJ1-5; d_gene: TRBD1; v_gene: TRBV6-5; abundance: .; CDR3aa: CASRRTGGAHQPQHF; CDR3nt: TGTGCCAGCAGGCGAACAGGGGGCGCCCATCAGCCCCAGCATTTT
len: 13; j_gene: TRBJ2-3; d_gene: .; v_gene: TRBV5-1; abundance: .; CDR3aa: CASSSGNTDTQYF; CDR3nt: TGCGCCAGCAGCTCGGGGAACACAGATACGCAGTATTTT
len: 13; j_gene: TRBJ2-2; d_gene: .; v_gene: TRBV30; abundance: .; CDR3aa: CAWYESNTGELFF; CDR3nt: TGTGCCTGGTATGAGTCGAACACCGGGGAGCTGTTTTTT
len: 14; j_gene: TRBJ2-3; d_gene: .; v_gene: TRBV4-3; abundance: .; CDR3aa: CASSQLQGPDTQYF; CDR3nt: TGCGCCAGCAGCCAATTACAGGGTCCAGATACGCAGTATTTT
len: 15; j_gene: TRBJ1-5; d_gene: .; v_gene: TRBV19; abundance: .; CDR3aa: CASSPGGYGNQPQHF; CDR3nt: TGTGCCAGTAGCCCCGGGGGGTATGGCAATCAGCCCCAGCATTTT
len: 14; j_gene: TRBJ2-7; d_gene: .; v_gene: TRBV6-5; abundance: .; CDR3aa: CASTREGSSYEQYF; CDR3nt: TGTGCCTCCACTCGAGAAGGGAGCTCCTACGAGCAGTACTTC
len: 13; j_gene: TRBJ1-2; d_gene: .; v_gene: TRBV6-5; abundance: .; CDR3aa: CASSRGTSVGYTF; CDR3nt: TGTGCCAGCAGCAGAGGGACATCAGTCGGCTACACCTTC
len: 14; j_gene: TRBJ1-2; d_gene: .; v_gene: TRBV7-9; abundance: .; CDR3aa: CASRPTQGGYGYTF; CDR3nt: TGTGCCAGCAGGCCAACACAGGGCGGCTATGGCTACACCTTC
len: 13; j_gene: TRBJ1-5; d_gene: TRBD1; v_gene: TRBV7-9; abundance: .; CDR3aa: CASSGTGFQPQHF; CDR3nt: TGTGCCAGCTCCGGGACAGGATTTCAGCCCCAGCATTTT
len: 16; j_gene: TRBJ2-5; d_gene: TRBD1; v_gene: TRBV10-3; abundance: once; CDR3aa: CAISIRGLQGAETQYF; CDR3nt: TGTGCCATCAGTATTAGGGGTCTTCAGGGGGCTGAGACCCAGTACTTC
len: 14; j_gene: TRBJ2-5; d_gene: TRBD2; v_gene: TRBV10-2; abundance: .; CDR3aa: CASSAHGRQETQYF; CDR3nt: TGCGCCAGCAGTGCTCACGGGAGGCAAGAGACCCAGTACTTC
len: 14; j_gene: TRBJ2-1; d_gene: TRBD2; v_gene: TRBV2; abundance: .; CDR3aa: CASTMGLAGQEQFF; CDR3nt: TGTGCCAGCACTATGGGACTAGCGGGCCAAGAGCAGTTCTTC
len: 14; j_gene: TRBJ1-1; d_gene: TRBD1; v_gene: TRBV19; abundance: few; CDR3aa: CASSQSWTGNEAFF; CDR3nt: TGTGCCAGTAGCCAATCCTGGACAGGGAATGAAGCTTTCTTT
len: 15; j_gene: TRBJ1-3; d_gene: .; v_gene: TRBV28; abundance: .; CDR3aa: CASRHRGGSGNTIYF; CDR3nt: TGTGCCAGCAGACACAGAGGGGGCTCTGGAAACACCATATATTTT
len: 14; j_gene: TRBJ2-7; d_gene: TRBD1; v_gene: TRBV30; abundance: .; CDR3aa: CAWSVEGTVDEQYF; CDR3nt: TGTGCCTGGAGTGTAGAGGGGACAGTGGATGAGCAGTACTTC
len: 16; j_gene: TRBJ2-5; d_gene: TRBD2; v_gene: TRBV7-8; abundance: once; CDR3aa: CASSSQTTGTSETQYF; CDR3nt: TGTGCCAGCAGCTCGCAGACAACCGGGACTAGCGAGACCCAGTACTTC
len: 14; j_gene: TRBJ2-2; d_gene: .; v_gene: TRBV5-4; abundance: .; CDR3aa: CASSLAANTGELFF; CDR3nt: TGTGCCAGCAGCTTGGCCGCGAACACCGGGGAGCTGTTTTTT
len: 16; j_gene: TRBJ2-7; d_gene: TRBD1; v_gene: TRBV4-1; abundance: .; CDR3aa: CASSHPAQGASYEQYF; CDR3nt: TGCGCCAGCAGCCACCCCGCACAGGGGGCATCCTACGAGCAGTACTTC
len: 12; j_gene: TRBJ2-1; d_gene: .; v_gene: TRBV2; abundance: .; CDR3aa: CASSEFQNEQFF; CDR3nt: TGTGCCAGCAGTGAATTTCAGAATGAGCAGTTCTTC
len: 20; j_gene: TRBJ2-1; d_gene: TRBD2; v_gene: TRBV19; abundance: .; CDR3aa: CASSSWGLAGPLGSYNEQFF; CDR3nt: TGTGCCAGTAGTTCGTGGGGACTAGCGGGACCGCTGGGCTCCTACAATGAGCAGTTCTTC
len: 16; j_gene: TRBJ2-1; d_gene: TRBD1; v_gene: TRBV5-4; abundance: .; CDR3aa: CASSLGGTGSFYEQFF; CDR3nt: TGTGCCAGCAGCTTGGGTGGGACAGGGTCCTTCTATGAGCAGTTCTTC
len: 15; j_gene: TRBJ1-3; d_gene: .; v_gene: TRBV19; abundance: .; CDR3aa: CASKGPQGWGNTIYF; CDR3nt: TGTGCCAGTAAAGGGCCACAGGGTTGGGGAAACACCATATATTTT
len: 14; j_gene: TRBJ1-5; d_gene: TRBD1; v_gene: TRBV10-3; abundance: .; CDR3aa: CATGSGTGVQPQHF; CDR3nt: TGTGCCACCGGTTCCGGGACAGGGGTTCAGCCCCAGCATTTT
len: 15; j_gene: TRBJ1-5; d_gene: .; v_gene: TRBV2; abundance: .; CDR3aa: CASSVQGMINQPQHF; CDR3nt: TGTGCCAGCAGTGTCCAGGGTATGATCAATCAGCCCCAGCATTTT
len: 12; j_gene: TRBJ1-4; d_gene: .; v_gene: TRBV11-2; abundance: .; CDR3aa: CASSPFNEKLFF; CDR3nt: TGTGCCAGCAGCCCCTTTAATGAAAAACTGTTTTTT
len: 16; j_gene: TRBJ2-1; d_gene: TRBD2; v_gene: TRBV10-1; abundance: .; CDR3aa: CASSESNIAGGDEQFF; CDR3nt: TGCGCCAGCAGTGAGTCTAATATAGCGGGAGGGGATGAGCAGTTCTTC
len: 16; j_gene: TRBJ1-2; d_gene: .; v_gene: TRBV6-6; abundance: .; CDR3aa: CASSLGGGSRGYGYTF; CDR3nt: TGTGCCAGCAGCCTGGGAGGGGGGAGTCGGGGCTATGGCTACACCTTC
len: 15; j_gene: TRBJ2-1; d_gene: .; v_gene: TRBV2; abundance: once; CDR3aa: CASTPSVSSYNEQFF; CDR3nt: TGTGCCAGCACCCCAAGCGTAAGCTCCTACAATGAGCAGTTCTTC
len: 15; j_gene: TRBJ1-5; d_gene: TRBD1; v_gene: TRBV7-9; abundance: .; CDR3aa: CASSLATGGNQPQHF; CDR3nt: TGTGCCAGCAGCTTAGCGACAGGGGGCAATCAGCCCCAGCATTTT
len: 13; j_gene: TRBJ2-7; d_gene: .; v_gene: TRBV29-1; abundance: .; CDR3aa: CSVLQTVSHEQYF; CDR3nt: TGCAGCGTCTTACAGACGGTCAGCCACGAGCAGTACTTC
len: 16; j_gene: TRBJ2-7; d_gene: TRBD1; v_gene: TRBV19; abundance: .; CDR3aa: CASSKRAGTGSYEQYF; CDR3nt: TGTGCCAGTAGTAAACGAGCCGGGACAGGGAGCTACGAGCAGTACTTC
len: 13; j_gene: TRBJ2-7; d_gene: .; v_gene: TRBV5-6; abundance: .; CDR3aa: CASSLPGPNEQYF; CDR3nt: TGTGCCAGCAGCTTGCCAGGGCCCAACGAGCAGTACTTC
len: 18; j_gene: TRBJ2-3; d_gene: TRBD2; v_gene: TRBV11-2; abundance: .; CDR3aa: CASSLDWTSGRVKDTQYF; CDR3nt: TGTGCCAGCAGCTTAGATTGGACTAGCGGGAGGGTAAAAGATACGCAGTATTTT
len: 16; j_gene: TRBJ2-5; d_gene: TRBD2; v_gene: TRBV5-4; abundance: .; CDR3aa: CASSKGLAGGRETQYF; CDR3nt: TGTGCCAGCAGCAAGGGACTAGCGGGAGGGAGGGAGACCCAGTACTTC
len: 15; j_gene: TRBJ1-5; d_gene: .; v_gene: TRBV18; abundance: .; CDR3aa: CASSPSSDSNQPQHF; CDR3nt: TGTGCCAGCTCACCATCGAGTGATAGCAATCAGCCCCAGCATTTT
len: 16; j_gene: TRBJ1-5; d_gene: .; v_gene: TRBV4-1; abundance: .; CDR3aa: CASSQDGPVSNQPQHF; CDR3nt: TGCGCCAGCAGCCAAGATGGGCCAGTTAGCAATCAGCCCCAGCATTTT
len: 15; j_gene: TRBJ1-1; d_gene: .; v_gene: TRBV7-8; abundance: .; CDR3aa: CASSPRNAPNTEAFF; CDR3nt: TGTGCCAGCAGCCCCAGAAATGCCCCGAACACTGAAGCTTTCTTT
len: 15; j_gene: TRBJ2-7; d_gene: TRBD2; v_gene: TRBV6-5; abundance: .; CDR3aa: CASRSLGTSSYEQYF; CDR3nt: TGTGCCAGCAGGTCACTCGGGACTAGTTCTTACGAGCAGTACTTC
len: 15; j_gene: TRBJ2-1; d_gene: TRBD2; v_gene: TRBV6-4; abundance: .; CDR3aa: CARSGASGISNEQFF; CDR3nt: TGTGCCAGGAGTGGGGCTAGCGGGATATCCAATGAGCAGTTCTTC